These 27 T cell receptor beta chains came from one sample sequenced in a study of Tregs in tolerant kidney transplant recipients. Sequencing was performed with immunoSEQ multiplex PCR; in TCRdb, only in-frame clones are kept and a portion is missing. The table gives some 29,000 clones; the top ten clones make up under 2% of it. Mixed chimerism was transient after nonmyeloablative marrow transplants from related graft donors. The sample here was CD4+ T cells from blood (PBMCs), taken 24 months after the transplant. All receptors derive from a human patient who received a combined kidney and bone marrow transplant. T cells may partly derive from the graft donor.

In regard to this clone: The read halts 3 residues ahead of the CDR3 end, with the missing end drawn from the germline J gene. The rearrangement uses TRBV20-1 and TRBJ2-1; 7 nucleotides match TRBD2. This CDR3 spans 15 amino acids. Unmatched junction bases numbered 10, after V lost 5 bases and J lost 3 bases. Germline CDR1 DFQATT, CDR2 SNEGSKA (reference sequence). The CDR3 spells CSAGGRGPSYNEQFF. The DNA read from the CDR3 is TGCAGTGCTGGGGGGAGGGGTCCCAGCTACAATGAG.

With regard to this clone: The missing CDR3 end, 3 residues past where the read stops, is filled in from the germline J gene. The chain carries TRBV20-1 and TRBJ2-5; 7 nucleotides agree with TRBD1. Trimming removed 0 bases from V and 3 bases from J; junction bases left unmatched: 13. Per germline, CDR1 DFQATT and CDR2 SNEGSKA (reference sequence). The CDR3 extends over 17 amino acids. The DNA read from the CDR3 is TGCAGTGCTAGAGATCTGTCCCCCAGGGGGTGGGAAGAGACC. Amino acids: CSARDLSPRGWEET. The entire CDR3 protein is CSARDLSPRGWEETQYF.

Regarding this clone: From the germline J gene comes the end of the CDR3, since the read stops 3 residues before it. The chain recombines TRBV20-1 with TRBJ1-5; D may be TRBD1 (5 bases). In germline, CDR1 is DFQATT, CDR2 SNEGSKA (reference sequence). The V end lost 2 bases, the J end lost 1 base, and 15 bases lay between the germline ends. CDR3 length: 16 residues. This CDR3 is CSARRVTGGSNQPQHF. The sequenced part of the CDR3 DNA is TGCAGTGCTAGAAGGGTTACCGGGGGAAGCAATCAGCCC.

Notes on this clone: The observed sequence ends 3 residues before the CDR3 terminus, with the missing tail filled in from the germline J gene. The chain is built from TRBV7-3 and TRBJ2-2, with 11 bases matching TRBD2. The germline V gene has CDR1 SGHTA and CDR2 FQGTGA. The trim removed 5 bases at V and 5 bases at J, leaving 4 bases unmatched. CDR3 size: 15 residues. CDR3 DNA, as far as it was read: TGTGCCAGCAGCCCAACTAGCGGGAGTACCGGGGAG. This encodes CASSPTSGSTGE. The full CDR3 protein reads CASSPTSGSTGELFF. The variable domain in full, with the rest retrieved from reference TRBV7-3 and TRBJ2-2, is GAGVSQTPSNKVTEKGKYVELRCDPISGHTALYWYRQSLGQGPEFLIYFQGTGAADDSGLPNDRFFAVRPEGSVSTLKIQRTERGDSAVYLCASSPTSGSTGELFFGEGSRLTVL.

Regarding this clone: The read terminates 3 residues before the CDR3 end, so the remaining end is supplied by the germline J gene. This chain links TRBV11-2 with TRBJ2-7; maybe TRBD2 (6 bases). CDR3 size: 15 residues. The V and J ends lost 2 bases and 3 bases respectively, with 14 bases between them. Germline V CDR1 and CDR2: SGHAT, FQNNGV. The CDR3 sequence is CASSLLAGYNYEQYF. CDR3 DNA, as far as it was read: TGTGCCAGCAGCTTACTTGCGGGATACAACTACGAG.

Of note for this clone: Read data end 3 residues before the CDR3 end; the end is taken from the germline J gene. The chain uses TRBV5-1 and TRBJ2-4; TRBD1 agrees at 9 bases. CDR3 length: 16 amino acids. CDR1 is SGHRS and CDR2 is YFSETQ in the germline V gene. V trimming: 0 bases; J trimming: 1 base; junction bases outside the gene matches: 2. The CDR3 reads CASSLGTGEAKNIQYF. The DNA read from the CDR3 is TGCGCCAGCAGCTTGGGGACAGGGGAGGCCAAAAACATT.

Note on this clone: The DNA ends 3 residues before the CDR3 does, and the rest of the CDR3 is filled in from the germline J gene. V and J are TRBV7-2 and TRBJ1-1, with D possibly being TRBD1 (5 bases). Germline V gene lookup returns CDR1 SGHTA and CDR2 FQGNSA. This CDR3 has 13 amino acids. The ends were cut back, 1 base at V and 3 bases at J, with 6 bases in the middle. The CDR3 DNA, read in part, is TGTGCCAGCAGCTTAGGAGGGGACACTGAA. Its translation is CASSLGGDTE. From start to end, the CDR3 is CASSLGGDTEAFF.

The DNA read from the CDR3 is TGTGCCAGCAGTGTCCAGCGGGAGAACAATGAG. It codes for CASSVQRENNE. In full, the CDR3 reads CASSVQRENNEQFF. The chain employs TRBV6-4 and TRBJ2-1; 8 positions match TRBD2. The CDR3 is cut off 3 residues early in the read; its end comes from the germline J gene. V lost 4 bases and J lost 5; bases outside the gene matches: 4. The CDR3 totals 14 residues. Germline assignment: CDR1 MRHNA and CDR2 SNTAGT.

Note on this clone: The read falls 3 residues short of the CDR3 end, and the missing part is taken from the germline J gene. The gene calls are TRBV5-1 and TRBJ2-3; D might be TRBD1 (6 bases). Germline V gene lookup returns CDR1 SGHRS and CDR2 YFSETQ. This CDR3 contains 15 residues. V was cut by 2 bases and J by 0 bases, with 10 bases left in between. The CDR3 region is CASSLQGLSTDTQYF. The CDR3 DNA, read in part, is TGCGCCAGCAGCTTACAGGGCCTTAGCACAGATACG.

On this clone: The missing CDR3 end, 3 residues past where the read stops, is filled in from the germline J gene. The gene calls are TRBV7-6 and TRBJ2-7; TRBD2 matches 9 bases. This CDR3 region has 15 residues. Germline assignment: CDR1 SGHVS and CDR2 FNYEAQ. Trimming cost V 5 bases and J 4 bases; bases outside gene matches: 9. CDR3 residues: CASSRTLAGDYEQYF. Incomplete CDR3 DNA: TGTGCCAGCAGCCGAACGTTAGCGGGAGATTACGAG.

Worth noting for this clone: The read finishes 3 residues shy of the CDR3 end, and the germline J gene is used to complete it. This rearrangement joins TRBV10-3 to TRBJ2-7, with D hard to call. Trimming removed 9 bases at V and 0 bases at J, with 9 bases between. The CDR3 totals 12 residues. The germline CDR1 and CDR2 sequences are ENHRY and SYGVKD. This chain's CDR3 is CAIRASSYEQYF. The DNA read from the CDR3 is TGTGCCATTCGTGCGAGCTCCTACGAG.

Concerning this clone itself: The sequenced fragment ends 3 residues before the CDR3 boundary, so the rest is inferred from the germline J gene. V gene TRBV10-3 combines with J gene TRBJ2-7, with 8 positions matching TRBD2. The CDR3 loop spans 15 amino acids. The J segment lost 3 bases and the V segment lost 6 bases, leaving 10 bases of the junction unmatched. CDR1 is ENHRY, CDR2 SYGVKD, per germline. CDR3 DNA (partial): TGTGCCATCAGGGCGGCGCTAGCGGGCGACTACGAG. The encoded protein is CAIRAALAGDYE. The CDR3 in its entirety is CAIRAALAGDYEQYF.

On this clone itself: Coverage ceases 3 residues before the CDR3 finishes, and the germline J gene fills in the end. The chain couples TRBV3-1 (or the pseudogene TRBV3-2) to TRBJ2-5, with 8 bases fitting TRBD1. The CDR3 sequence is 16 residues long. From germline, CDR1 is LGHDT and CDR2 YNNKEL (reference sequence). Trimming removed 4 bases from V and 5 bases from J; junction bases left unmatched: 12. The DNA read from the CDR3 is TGTGCCAGCAGCCCTAGATCAGGGGGCGTAGGCGAGACC. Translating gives CASSPRSGGVGET. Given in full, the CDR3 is CASSPRSGGVGETQYF.

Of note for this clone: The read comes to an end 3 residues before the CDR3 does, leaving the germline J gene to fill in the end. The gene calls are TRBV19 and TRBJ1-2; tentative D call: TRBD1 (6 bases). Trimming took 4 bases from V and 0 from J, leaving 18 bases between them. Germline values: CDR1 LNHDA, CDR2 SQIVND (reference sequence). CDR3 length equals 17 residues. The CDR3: CASSSIQLGASNYGYTF. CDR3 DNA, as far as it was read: TGTGCCAGTAGTAGTATACAATTGGGGGCGTCTAACTATGGC.

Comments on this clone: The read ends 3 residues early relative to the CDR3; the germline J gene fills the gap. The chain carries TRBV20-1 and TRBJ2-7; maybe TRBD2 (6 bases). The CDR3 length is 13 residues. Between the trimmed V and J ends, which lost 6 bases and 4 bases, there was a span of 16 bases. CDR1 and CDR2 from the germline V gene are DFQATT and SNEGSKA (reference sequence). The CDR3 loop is CSASPGLLYEQYF. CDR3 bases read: TGCAGTGCATCACCGGGACTCCTATACGAG.

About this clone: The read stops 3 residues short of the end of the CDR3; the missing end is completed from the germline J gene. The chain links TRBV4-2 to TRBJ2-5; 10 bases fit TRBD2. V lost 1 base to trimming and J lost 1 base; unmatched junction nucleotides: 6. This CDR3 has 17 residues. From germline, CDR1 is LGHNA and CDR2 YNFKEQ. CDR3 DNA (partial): TGTGCCAGCAGCCAAGGTACCGGGACTAGCGCCCAAGAGACC. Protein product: CASSQGTGTSAQET. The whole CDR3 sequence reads CASSQGTGTSAQETQYF.

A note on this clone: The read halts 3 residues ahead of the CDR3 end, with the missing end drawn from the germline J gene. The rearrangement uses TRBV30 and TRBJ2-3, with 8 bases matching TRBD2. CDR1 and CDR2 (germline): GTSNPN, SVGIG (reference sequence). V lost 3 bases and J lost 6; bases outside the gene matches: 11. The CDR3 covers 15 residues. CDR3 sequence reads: CAWRGSGIEKDTQYF. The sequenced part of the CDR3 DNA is TGTGCCTGGAGAGGTAGCGGGATAGAGAAGGATACG.

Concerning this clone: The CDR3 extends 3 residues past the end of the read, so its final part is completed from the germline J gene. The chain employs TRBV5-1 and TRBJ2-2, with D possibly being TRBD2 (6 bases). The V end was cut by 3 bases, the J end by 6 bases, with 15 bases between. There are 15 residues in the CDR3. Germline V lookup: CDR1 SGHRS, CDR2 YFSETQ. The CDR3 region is CASSSTGTAPGELFF. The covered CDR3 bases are TGCGCCAGCAGCTCTACCGGGACTGCGCCCGGGGAG.

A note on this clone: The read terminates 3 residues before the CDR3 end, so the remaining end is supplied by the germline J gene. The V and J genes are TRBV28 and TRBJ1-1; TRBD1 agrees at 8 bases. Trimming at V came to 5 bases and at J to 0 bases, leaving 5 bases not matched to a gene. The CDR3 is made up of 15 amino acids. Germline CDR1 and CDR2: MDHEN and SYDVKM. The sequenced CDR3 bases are TGTGCCAGCAGTCAAACAGGGGGAATGAACACTGAA. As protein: CASSQTGGMNTE. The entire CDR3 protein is CASSQTGGMNTEAFF.

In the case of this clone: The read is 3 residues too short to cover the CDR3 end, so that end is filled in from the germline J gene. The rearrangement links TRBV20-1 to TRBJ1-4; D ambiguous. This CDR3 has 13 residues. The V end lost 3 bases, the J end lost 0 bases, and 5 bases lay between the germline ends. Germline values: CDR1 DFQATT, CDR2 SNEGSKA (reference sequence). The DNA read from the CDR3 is TGCAGTGCTAGGGACTCAACTAATGAAAAA. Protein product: CSARDSTNEK. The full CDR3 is CSARDSTNEKLFF.

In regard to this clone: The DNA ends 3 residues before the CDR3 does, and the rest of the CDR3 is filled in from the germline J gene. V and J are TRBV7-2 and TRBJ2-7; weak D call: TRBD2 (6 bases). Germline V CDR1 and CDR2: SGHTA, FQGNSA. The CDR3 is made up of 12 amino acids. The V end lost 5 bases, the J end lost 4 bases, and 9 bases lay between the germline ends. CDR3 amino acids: CASSTTRYEQYF. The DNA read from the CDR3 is TGTGCCAGCAGCACGACTAGATACGAG.

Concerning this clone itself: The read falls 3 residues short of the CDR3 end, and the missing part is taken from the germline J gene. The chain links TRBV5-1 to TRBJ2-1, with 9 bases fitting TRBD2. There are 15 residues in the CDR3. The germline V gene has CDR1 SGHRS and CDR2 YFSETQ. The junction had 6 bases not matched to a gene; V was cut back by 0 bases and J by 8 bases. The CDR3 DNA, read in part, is TGCGCCAGCAGCTTGGAGGGCGGGAGGGCCGATGAG. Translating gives CASSLEGGRADE. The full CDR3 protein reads CASSLEGGRADEQFF. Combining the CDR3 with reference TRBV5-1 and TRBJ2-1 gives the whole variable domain KAGVTQTPRYLIKTRGQQVTLSCSPISGHRSVSWYQQTPGQGLQFLFEYFSETQRNKGNFPGRFSGRQFSNSRSEMNVSTLELGDSALYLCASSLEGGRADEQFFGPGTRLTVL.

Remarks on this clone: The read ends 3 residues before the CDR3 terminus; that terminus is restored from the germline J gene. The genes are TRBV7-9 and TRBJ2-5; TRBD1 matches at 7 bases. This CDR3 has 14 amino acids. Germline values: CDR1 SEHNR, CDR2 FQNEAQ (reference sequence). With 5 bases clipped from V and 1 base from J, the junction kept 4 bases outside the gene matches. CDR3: CASSKGQVQETQYF. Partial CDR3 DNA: TGTGCCAGCAGCAAAGGACAGGTCCAAGAGACC.

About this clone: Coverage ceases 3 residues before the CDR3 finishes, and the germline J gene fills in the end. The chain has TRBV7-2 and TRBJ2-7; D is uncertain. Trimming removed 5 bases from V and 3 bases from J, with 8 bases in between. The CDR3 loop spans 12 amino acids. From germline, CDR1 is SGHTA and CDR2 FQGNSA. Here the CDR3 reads CASSAQLYEQYF. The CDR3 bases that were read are TGTGCCAGCAGCGCTCAACTCTACGAG.

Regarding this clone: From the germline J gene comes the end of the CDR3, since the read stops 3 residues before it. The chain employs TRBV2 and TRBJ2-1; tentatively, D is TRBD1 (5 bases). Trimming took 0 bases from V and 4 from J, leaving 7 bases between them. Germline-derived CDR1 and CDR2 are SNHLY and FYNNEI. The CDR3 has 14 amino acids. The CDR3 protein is CASSEANRYNEQFF. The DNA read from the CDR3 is TGTGCCAGCAGTGAAGCAAACAGGTACAATGAG.

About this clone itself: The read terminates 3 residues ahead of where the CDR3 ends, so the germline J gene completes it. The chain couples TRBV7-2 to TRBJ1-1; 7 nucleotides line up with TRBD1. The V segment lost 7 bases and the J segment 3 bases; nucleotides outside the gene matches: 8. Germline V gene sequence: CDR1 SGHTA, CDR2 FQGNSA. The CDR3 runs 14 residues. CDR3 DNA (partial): TGTGCCAGCAACTCAGGGGGTCGGGACACTGAA. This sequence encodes CASNSGGRDTE. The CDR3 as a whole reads CASNSGGRDTEAFF.

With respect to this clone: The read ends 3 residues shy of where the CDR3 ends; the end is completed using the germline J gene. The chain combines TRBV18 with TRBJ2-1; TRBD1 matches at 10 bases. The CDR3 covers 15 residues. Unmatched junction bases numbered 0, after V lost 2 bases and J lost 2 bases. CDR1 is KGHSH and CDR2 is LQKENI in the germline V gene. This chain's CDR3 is CASSPGTGAYNEQFF. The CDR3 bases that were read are TGTGCCAGCTCACCAGGGACAGGGGCCTACAATGAG.